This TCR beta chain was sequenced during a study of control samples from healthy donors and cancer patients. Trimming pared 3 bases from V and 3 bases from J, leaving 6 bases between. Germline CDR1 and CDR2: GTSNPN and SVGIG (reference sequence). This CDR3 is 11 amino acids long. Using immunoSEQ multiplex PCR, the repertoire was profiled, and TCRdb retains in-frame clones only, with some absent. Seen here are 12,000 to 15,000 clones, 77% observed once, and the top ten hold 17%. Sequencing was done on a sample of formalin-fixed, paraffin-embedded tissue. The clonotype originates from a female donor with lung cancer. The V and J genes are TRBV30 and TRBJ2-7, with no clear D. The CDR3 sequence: CAWSHSYEQYF. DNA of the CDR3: TGTGCCTGGAGCCACAGCTACGAGCAGTACTTC.